Listed here are 20 T cell receptor beta chains from one sample, sequenced in a study of blood T cells in healthy people across ages. A second PCR, run for roughly 7 to 11 cycles, used a sample-barcoded 5' primer plus a J-beta primer mix. Using its own MiXCR run on the 5' RACE reads, TCRdb lists one record per CDR3 protein. The sample comprises roughly 1 million distinct CDR3 sequences, around 25% of which are singletons, and less than 0.75% rests with the top ten. These sequences were also reported in another study, on T cells of mothers and their children.

Source material: blood. The receptors derive from a girl aged 2-10 years in good health.

This clonotype was seen a handful of times. This chain uses TRBV5-1 with TRBJ2-5; weak D call: TRBD2 (5 bases). The tail of the sequence fits TRBJ2-1 better, so the J call may be wrong. The length of the CDR3 is 16 residues. CDR1 is SGHRS, CDR2 YFSETQ, per germline. The CDR3 reads CASSLQPQRWRREQFF. In nucleotides, the CDR3 is TGCGCCAGCAGTTTACAACCCCAACGTTGGAGGCGTGAGCAGTTCTTC.

The chain has TRBV5-1 and TRBJ1-2; TRBD1 is a possible D gene (6 bases). This CDR3 has 12 residues. Germline CDR1 reads SGHRS; CDR2 reads YFSETQ. V lost 4 bases and J lost 8, with 12 bases in between. CDR3 DNA sequence: TGCGCCAGCAGCCCGGACAGCGGAGGCTACACCTTC. Translation: CASSPDSGGYTF.

The CDR3 nucleotides are TGTGCCAGCAGCGCAGGGACGCCATACGAGCAGTACTTC. It translates to CASSAGTPYEQYF. The chain joins TRBV28 to TRBJ2-7; TRBD1 or TRBD2 may be the D gene (5 bases each). The CDR3 covers 13 residues. Germline lookup yields CDR1 MDHEN and CDR2 SYDVKM. V lost 6 bases, J lost 4 bases, and 13 bases lay in between. The complete variable domain, with remaining parts taken from reference TRBV28 and TRBJ2-7, reads DVKVTQSSRYLVKRTGEKVFLECVQDMDHENMFWYRQDPGLGLRLIYFSYDVKMKEKGDIPEGYSVSREKKERFSLILESASTNQTSMYLCASSAGTPYEQYFGPGTRLTVT.

This clonotype was observed a handful of times. The gene calls are TRBV9 and TRBJ2-1, with a weak D call TRBD2 (5 bases). Germline CDR1 is SGDLS and CDR2 is YYNGEE. V lost 1 base and J 0 bases, leaving 14 bases between the germline ends. The CDR3 sequence is 17 residues long. The CDR3 DNA follows: TGTGCCAGCAGCGTATCCCAGACTACGAGCTCCTACAATGAGCAGTTCTTC. Translated: CASSVSQTTSSYNEQFF.

Here the CDR3 DNA reads TGTGCCAGCAGTAGTAAAGAAAAACTGTTTTTT. Translated: CASSSKEKLFF. The genes are TRBV2 and TRBJ1-4; no clear D. V was shortened by 5 bases and J by 8 bases, with 6 bases between the two germline ends. Germline V gene data show CDR1 as SNHLY and CDR2 as FYNNEI. CDR3 length equals 11 residues.

On this clonotype itself: The junction does not match germline at one end; this may be a read error. V is TRBV15 and J is TRBJ2-7; D is unclear. Germline loops: CDR1 LNHNV, CDR2 YYDKDF (reference sequence). CDR3 size: 13 residues. In DNA form, the CDR3 reads TGTGTCACCAGCAGAGTCGACTCCTACGAGCAGTACTTC. It specifies CVTSRVDSYEQYF. Using reference TRBV15 and TRBJ2-7 for the parts outside the CDR3, the full variable domain is DAMVIQNPRYQVTQFGKPVTLSCSQTLNHNVMYWYQQKSSQAPKLLFHYYDKDFNNEADTPDNFQSRRPNTSFCFLDIRSPGLGDTAMYLCVTSRVDSYEQYFGPGTRLTVT.

This clonotype was recorded at least ten times. One end of the junction varies from germline; a read error may be responsible. The chain is built from TRBV5-1 and TRBJ2-2; D gene uncertain. The length of the CDR3 is 12 residues. The germline gives CDR1 SGHRS, CDR2 YFSETQ. The CDR3 region is CASSFRAGELFF. The DNA of the CDR3 is TGTGCCAGCAGCTTTCGAGCCGGGGAGCTGTTTTTT.

The V call is TRBV11-2, the J call TRBJ2-5, with 8 bases fitting TRBD2. Trimming removed 1 base from V and 5 bases from J; junction bases left unmatched: 9. This CDR3 is built from 16 residues. CDR1 and CDR2 from the germline V gene are SGHAT and FQNNGV. The CDR3 protein is CASSLGSGGMHETQYF. In DNA, the CDR3 is TGTGCCAGCAGCTTAGGTTCGGGAGGGATGCACGAGACCCAGTACTTC.

This clonotype has ten or more counts. The J gene is TRBJ2-1, the V gene TRBV7-3; D is ambiguous. The V and J ends lost 2 bases and 0 bases respectively, with 8 bases between them. Germline CDR1 is SGHTA and CDR2 is FQGTGA. This CDR3 has 15 residues. CDR3 protein: CASSLGWSSYNEQFF. The DNA for the CDR3 is TGTGCCAGCAGCTTAGGGTGGAGCTCCTACAATGAGCAGTTCTTC.

This clonotype was counted a few times. The CDR3 spells CASSLESSGVDEQFF. The CDR3 coding sequence is TGCGCCAGCAGCTTGGAATCGTCCGGGGTCGATGAGCAGTTCTTC. The chain has TRBV5-1 and TRBJ2-5; D may be TRBD2 (5 bases). With the DNA end fitting TRBJ2-1 better, the J assignment may be wrong. The CDR3 length is 15 residues. The germline V gene has CDR1 SGHRS and CDR2 YFSETQ.

This clonotype was counted only a few times. This rearrangement joins TRBV3-1 to TRBJ2-5, with 9 nucleotides matching TRBD1. The end of the DNA is better explained by TRBJ2-7, so the J call may be wrong. The germline CDR1 and CDR2 sequences are LGHDT and YNNKEL (reference sequence). CDR3 length: 14 residues. The CDR3 region has the DNA TGTGCCAGCAGCTCCGGGACAGGGTCCCACGAGCAGTACTTC. Amino acid sequence: CASSSGTGSHEQYF.

The J gene is TRBJ1-1, the V gene TRBV9; D is undetermined. Germline V gene data show CDR1 as SGDLS and CDR2 as YYNGEE. The CDR3 has 13 residues. Trimming removed 0 bases at V and 3 bases at J, with 6 bases between. The CDR3 is CASSVVGDTEAFF. The DNA of the CDR3 is TGTGCCAGCAGCGTAGTCGGGGACACTGAAGCTTTCTTT.

The rearrangement joins TRBV28 to TRBJ1-2; TRBD1 agrees at 7 bases. The V gene's germline CDR1 is MDHEN and CDR2 SYDVKM. This CDR3 is 13 amino acids long. Losses at the gene ends were 10 bases for V and 4 bases for J; bases not matched to a gene: 9. CDR3 in amino acids: CATQTGRGYGYTF. The CDR3 DNA is TGTGCCACTCAGACAGGGCGCGGCTATGGCTACACCTTC.

This clonotype was found a few times. V usage is TRBV27 and J usage is TRBJ2-4; 7 bases line up with TRBD2. The CDR3 has 15 residues. Germline V lookup: CDR1 MNHEY, CDR2 SMNVEV (reference sequence). With 5 bases clipped from V and 5 bases from J, the junction kept 9 bases outside the gene matches. The CDR3 loop is CASSPSGESQNIQYF. The CDR3 region has the DNA TGTGCCAGCAGTCCCAGCGGGGAATCCCAAAACATTCAGTACTTC.

The table lists this clonotype with a few counts. J is TRBJ1-2 and V is TRBV7-2; D is ambiguous. Germline CDR1 and CDR2: SGHTA and FQGNSA. CDR3 length: 13 residues. Trimming took off 5 bases at V and 4 bases at J, with 11 bases between the two ends. CDR3 sequence reads: CASSINMGYGYTF. The CDR3 DNA follows: TGTGCCAGCAGCATCAACATGGGCTATGGCTACACCTTC.

The chain combines TRBV4-1 with TRBJ1-4, with no clear D. Trimming stripped 4 bases from V and 7 bases from J, with 19 bases between. The CDR3 totals 16 residues. Looked up from germline, CDR1 is MGHRA and CDR2 is YSYEKL. The CDR3 sequence: CASSREVPERAEKLFF. CDR3 nucleotide sequence: TGCGCCAGCAGCCGAGAGGTTCCGGAACGTGCTGAAAAACTGTTTTTT.

The chain carries TRBV7-2 and TRBJ1-2; D is uncertain. Germline lookup yields CDR1 SGHTA and CDR2 FQGNSA. With 1 base removed from V and 4 bases from J, the gap between germline ends came to 10 bases. CDR3 length: 14 residues. The CDR3 nucleotides read TGTGCCAGCAGCTTAGGCGTCGGATTCTATGGCTACACCTTC. Encoded protein: CASSLGVGFYGYTF.

This clonotype has just a few counts. The V gene is TRBV10-3, the J gene TRBJ2-7; 9 nucleotides agree with TRBD1. Looked up from germline, CDR1 is ENHRY and CDR2 is SYGVKD. The V and J ends lost 10 bases and 1 base, in that order; junction bases with no gene match: 11. This CDR3 has 15 residues. CDR3 region: CATTGAGTGSYEQYF. Written as DNA, the CDR3 is TGTGCCACCACGGGGGCCGGGACAGGGTCCTACGAGCAGTACTTC.

The V and J genes are TRBV12-3 or TRBV12-4 and TRBJ1-1; D is unresolved. The CDR3 loop spans 12 amino acids. V was pared by 5 bases and J by 4 bases, with 8 bases between. The CDR3 DNA sequence: TGTGCCAGCAGTCAGGTCTTCACTGAAGCTTTCTTT. Translation: CASSQVFTEAFF.

This clonotype came up a few times. The chain has TRBV3-1 and TRBJ1-2; D ambiguous. CDR3 size: 14 residues. Germline V gene lookup returns CDR1 LGHDT and CDR2 YNNKEL (reference sequence). V gave up 2 bases and J gave up 8 bases, with 15 bases separating them. In nucleotides, the CDR3 is TGTGCCAGCAGCCAATCTCCTGTCTTGCGAGGCTACACCTTC. Amino acid sequence: CASSQSPVLRGYTF. Full variable domain (missing parts from reference TRBV3-1 and TRBJ1-2): DTAVSQTPKYLVTQMGNDKSIKCEQNLGHDTMYWYKQDSKKFLKIMFSYNNKELIINETVPNRFSPKSPDKAHLNLHINSLELGDSAVYFCASSQSPVLRGYTFGSGTRLTVV.